This T cell receptor (beta chain) was obtained from a study of blood T cell repertoires in COVID-19. Study summary: From the United States, Italy and Spain came samples of acute and convalescent COVID-19.

Germline V gene sequence: CDR1 SGDLS, CDR2 YYNGEE. V dropped 6 bases and J dropped 5 bases, with 11 bases sitting between them. The CDR3 runs 12 residues. Produced via immunoSEQ multiplex PCR; TCRdb's table is partial and in-frame only. The sample contains over 300,000 clones, 70% to 90% of which appear only once. The sample taken for sequencing was PBMCs or T cells enriched from blood (not recorded which). The TCR was taken from a young woman who had recovered from COVID-19. V gene TRBV9 combines with J gene TRBJ1-2, with a possible D match to TRBD1 (6 bases). As DNA, the CDR3 is TGTGCCAGCATGGGACATCGGTATGGCTACACCTTC. It translates to CASMGHRYGYTF.